These 30 T cell receptor beta chains were all obtained from the same sample, sequenced in a study of vaccination and CD4 T cells after COVID-19. Treatment indicated: approximately 9-day PBMC culture with coronavirus spike peptide pools or control peptides (ViraFEST assay). These TCRs' antigens remain unknown. Sequencing of cultured CD4+ T cell DNA used the Oncomine TCR Beta short-read assay. TCRdb reanalysed the PCR reads using MiXCR and keeps one entry per CDR3 protein. The sample contains roughly 16,000 distinct CDR3 sequences, about 45% of which appear only once. Specimen: CD4+ T cells from blood, cultured in vitro, collected after SARS-CoV-2 vaccination. The receptors were gathered from a human donor who had recovered from COVID-19.

The chain is built from TRBV6-4 and TRBJ2-3; 7 bases align to TRBD2. This CDR3 comprises 15 residues. Losses at the gene ends were 3 bases for V and 2 bases for J; bases not matched to a gene: 5. CDR1 MRHNA and CDR2 SNTAGT come from the germline V gene. For the CDR3, the DNA is TGTGCCAGCAGTGAGGAGGGAGGGGCCACAGATACGCAGTATTTT. It is translated as CASSEEGGATDTQYF.

This clonotype has just one count. The V call is TRBV4-2, the J call TRBJ2-7; 8 positions agree with TRBD2. The CDR3 covers 14 residues. From germline, CDR1 is LGHNA and CDR2 YNFKEQ. V shed 6 bases, J shed 7 bases, and the junction held 11 bases outside the gene matches. The CDR3 sequence: CASSSAGTSEEQYF. CDR3 nucleotides: TGTGCCAGCAGTTCCGCCGGGACTAGTGAGGAGCAGTACTTC.

V usage is TRBV12-3 or TRBV12-4 and J usage is TRBJ1-2; D uncertain. The CDR3 covers 12 residues. V lost 5 bases and J 1 base, leaving 5 bases between the germline ends. CDR3 coding DNA: TGTGCCAGCAGTGCAAGTAACTATGGCTACACCTTC. Translating it yields CASSASNYGYTF.

This clonotype is labeled as medium-sized. V gene TRBV20-1 combines with J gene TRBJ2-5; tentatively, D is TRBD2 (6 bases). Germline CDR1 and CDR2: DFQATT and SNEGSKA (reference sequence). This CDR3 comprises 12 residues. The V and J ends lost 7 bases and 4 bases respectively, with 13 bases between them. The CDR3 loop reads CSVTSPPETQYF. The CDR3, as DNA: TGCAGTGTTACTAGCCCTCCAGAGACCCAGTACTTC.

With regard to this clonotype: Being one base from a much bigger clone, this may be a read error. The rearrangement joins TRBV10-3 to TRBJ1-1; D gene uncertain. The length of the CDR3 is 12 residues. Trimming left V 6 bases short and J 2 bases short, with 7 bases between. Germline V gene data show CDR1 as ENHRY and CDR2 as SYGVKD. The CDR3 protein is CAISGSNTEAFF. The CDR3 nucleotides are TGTGCCATCAGCGGCAGTAACACTGAAGCTTTCTTT.

The chain joins TRBV29-1 to TRBJ1-2; D is perhaps TRBD1 (5 bases). Per germline, CDR1 SQVTM and CDR2 ANQGSEA. The germline V and J ends were trimmed by 8 bases and 8 bases, with 15 bases remaining between them. The CDR3 contains 11 residues. CDR3 coding DNA: TGCAGCTTCCACCAGGGAGGAGGCTACACCTTC. Its translation: CSFHQGGGYTF.

The V gene is TRBV10-3, the J gene TRBJ2-4; D is uncertain. V lost 6 bases and J 1 base, leaving 7 bases between the germline ends. Germline V lookup: CDR1 ENHRY, CDR2 SYGVKD. The CDR3 extends over 13 amino acids. The CDR3 here is CAIREPAKNIQYF. CDR3 nucleotides: TGTGCCATCAGGGAACCTGCCAAAAACATTCAGTACTTC.

The gene calls are TRBV11-2 and TRBJ1-2, with D unclear. The V gene's germline CDR1 is SGHAT and CDR2 FQNNGV. The CDR3 contains 15 residues. V lost 5 bases, J lost 0 bases, and 13 bases lay in between. The CDR3 protein is CASSPIIGSNYGYTF. The CDR3 region has the DNA TGTGCCAGCAGCCCAATTATAGGGTCTAACTATGGCTACACCTTC.

The rearrangement uses TRBV10-2 and TRBJ2-3; TRBD2 matches at 14 bases. After removal of 4 bases from V and 4 bases from J, the junction contained 10 bases not matched to a gene. The CDR3 spans 18 residues. CDR1 is WSHSY and CDR2 is SAAADI in the germline V gene. CDR3 loop: CASSVNLGTSGSSDTQYF. The CDR3, as DNA: TGCGCCAGCAGTGTTAATCTCGGGACTAGCGGGAGCTCAGATACGCAGTATTTT.

The sample holds a few counts of this clonotype. V is TRBV28 and J is TRBJ2-3; 9 nucleotides match TRBD1. This CDR3 comprises 13 residues. J was trimmed by 2 bases and V by 6 bases; bases with no gene match: 0. Germline loops: CDR1 MDHEN, CDR2 SYDVKM. The CDR3 DNA follows: TGTGCCAGCAGACAGGGGGCCACAGATACGCAGTATTTT. Translating gives CASRQGATDTQYF.

This chain links TRBV2 with TRBJ2-7; D call uncertain. Germline V gives CDR1 SNHLY, CDR2 FYNNEI. This CDR3 is 14 amino acids long. Trimming took off 6 bases at V and 3 bases at J, with 15 bases between the two ends. The CDR3 spells CASRFEARVYEQYF. Written as DNA, the CDR3 is TGTGCCAGCAGGTTCGAAGCTAGGGTCTACGAGCAGTACTTC.

This chain uses TRBV19 with TRBJ1-2; no firm D call. V was clipped by 3 bases and J by 4 bases, with 12 bases between them. CDR1 and CDR2 from the germline V gene are LNHDA and SQIVND (reference sequence). The CDR3 is 14 residues long. The CDR3 nucleotides are TGTGCCAGTAGTATCGGTCCGGGTGGCTATGGCTACACCTTC. It encodes CASSIGPGGYGYTF.

The chain joins TRBV20-1 to TRBJ1-1, with D possibly being TRBD1 (5 bases). Trimming left V 1 base short and J 11 bases short, with 11 bases between. The CDR3 runs 11 residues. Germline values: CDR1 DFQATT, CDR2 SNEGSKA (reference sequence). CDR3 bases: TGCAGTGCTAGAGCACAGGCGTGGGCTTTCTTT. Amino acid sequence: CSARAQAWAFF.

The chain couples TRBV6-2 or TRBV6-3 to TRBJ2-3, with 9 positions matching TRBD2. This CDR3 region has 18 residues. Germline values: CDR1 MNHEY, CDR2 SVGEGT. The V segment lost 4 bases and the J segment 4 bases; nucleotides outside the gene matches: 15. The CDR3 bases are TGTGCCAGCAGTTTCGTTGCTGCTAGCGGGACGATAGCAGATACGCAGTATTTT. The encoded protein is CASSFVAASGTIADTQYF.

This clonotype is categorized as medium-sized. V gene TRBV20-1 combines with J gene TRBJ1-5; D perhaps matches TRBD1 (6 bases). The CDR3 covers 17 residues. The germline CDR1 and CDR2 sequences are DFQATT and SNEGSKA (reference sequence). Trimming cost V 7 bases and J 3 bases, with 25 bases left between them. For the CDR3, the DNA is TGCAGTGTCCCCTTCCGGGGGGGGGGCGATATCAATCAGCCCCAGCATTTT. Translation: CSVPFRGGGDINQPQHF.

The chain links TRBV18 to TRBJ2-3; D unclear. Germline lookup yields CDR1 KGHSH and CDR2 LQKENI. Trimming removed 5 bases from V and 5 bases from J, with 8 bases in between. The length of the CDR3 is 12 residues. CDR3 sequence: CASSGLQDTQYF. In nucleotides, the CDR3 is TGTGCCAGCTCAGGTCTACAAGATACGCAGTATTTT.

V gene TRBV4-3 combines with J gene TRBJ2-4; no firm D call. Germline V gene lookup returns CDR1 LGHNA and CDR2 YSLEER. Trimming shortened V by 0 bases and J by 6 bases, and 9 bases separated the two germline ends. The CDR3 contains 14 residues. The CDR3 nucleotides are TGCGCCAGCAGCCAAGATCGCTACAGAAACATTCAGTACTTC. This codes for CASSQDRYRNIQYF.

The chain carries TRBV6-1 and TRBJ2-3, with D tentatively TRBD1 (6 bases). The V gene's germline CDR1 is MNHNS and CDR2 SASEGT. Between the trimmed V and J ends, which lost 6 bases and 4 bases, there was a span of 14 bases. This CDR3 is 14 amino acids long. This CDR3 reads CASRIQGSADTQYF. The DNA for the CDR3 is TGTGCCAGCAGGATACAGGGATCGGCAGATACGCAGTATTTT.

This clonotype was observed a handful of times. The chain has TRBV4-1 and TRBJ1-4; D is perhaps TRBD1 (6 bases). CDR3 size: 16 residues. Deletions cut 3 bases from V and 8 bases from J, with 19 bases between. Looked up from germline, CDR1 is MGHRA and CDR2 is YSYEKL. Here the CDR3 reads CASSQNDQGRYEKLFF. The CDR3 DNA sequence: TGCGCCAGCAGCCAGAACGATCAGGGGCGGTACGAAAAACTGTTTTTT.

The V call is TRBV7-9, the J call TRBJ2-2; 10 bases align to TRBD1. This CDR3 comprises 15 residues. Germline lookup yields CDR1 SEHNR and CDR2 FQNEAQ (reference sequence). Trimming at V came to 5 bases and at J to 7 bases, leaving 7 bases not matched to a gene. CDR3 nucleotides: TGTGCCAGCAGCCTAGGGACAGGGGACGGCGGGGAGCTGTTTTTT. Translation gives CASSLGTGDGGELFF.

This clonotype was seen only a few times. V is TRBV25-1 and J is TRBJ2-2; 7 bases match TRBD1. The CDR3 length is 13 residues. Germline-derived CDR1 and CDR2 are MGHDK and SYGVNS. J was trimmed by 3 bases and V by 5 bases; bases with no gene match: 0. The CDR3 DNA is TGTGCCAGCAGTACAGGGGACACCGGGGAGCTGTTTTTT. Its translation is CASSTGDTGELFF.

This clonotype was recorded once. CDR3 bases: TGTGCCAGCAGATATTCGTCAGGGGCCAACGTCCTGACTTTC. Translating it yields CASRYSSGANVLTF. This chain joins TRBV4-2 and TRBJ2-6; D not resolved. This CDR3 contains 14 residues. Germline loops: CDR1 LGHNA, CDR2 YNFKEQ. V lost 6 bases to trimming and J lost 4 bases, with 10 bases between them.

By share of the sample, this clonotype is medium-sized. This chain connects TRBV20-1 to TRBJ1-5; weak D call: TRBD1 (6 bases). Trimming took 3 bases from V and 2 from J, leaving 14 bases between them. The CDR3 has 15 residues. In germline, CDR1 is DFQATT, CDR2 SNEGSKA (reference sequence). CDR3 DNA sequence: TGCAGTGCTAGCCCGCCAGGGGTTGGCAATCAGCCCCAGCATTTT. The encoded protein is CSASPPGVGNQPQHF.

This clonotype was counted only a few times. The V and J genes are TRBV6-5 and TRBJ1-1; D not certain. Germline V gives CDR1 MNHEY, CDR2 SVGAGI. CDR3 length: 14 residues. V dropped 0 bases and J dropped 1 base, with 6 bases sitting between them. CDR3 residues: CASSYSYRNTEAFF. The DNA for the CDR3 is TGTGCCAGCAGTTACTCTTACAGGAACACTGAAGCTTTCTTT.

This clonotype was detected only a few times. The chain is built from TRBV10-2 and TRBJ2-1; D is uncertain. The germline V gene encodes CDR1 WSHSY and CDR2 SAAADI. The CDR3 length is 15 residues. Trimming took 2 bases from V and 5 from J, leaving 13 bases between them. DNA for the CDR3: TGCGCCAGCAGTGAGAGTTCGAGACCCAACAATGAGCAGTTCTTC. It yields the protein CASSESSRPNNEQFF.

This chain uses TRBV20-1 with TRBJ1-5; D is undetermined. The CDR3 is 15 amino acids. Germline lookup yields CDR1 DFQATT and CDR2 SNEGSKA (reference sequence). Trimming pared 0 bases from V and 3 bases from J, leaving 12 bases between. CDR3: CSARDYKQVNQPQHF. Written as DNA, the CDR3 is TGCAGTGCTAGAGACTACAAACAAGTCAATCAGCCCCAGCATTTT.

The rearrangement uses TRBV20-1 and TRBJ2-7; the match to TRBD2 covers 14 bases. J gave up 0 bases and V 7 bases, and 11 bases lay outside the gene matches. The CDR3 runs 17 residues. Germline V gene data show CDR1 as DFQATT and CDR2 as SNEGSKA (reference sequence). Written as DNA, the CDR3 is TGCAGTGTTCCGGGACTAGCGGGAGCCCGGAGCTCCTACGAGCAGTACTTC. Translating gives CSVPGLAGARSSYEQYF.

The chain has TRBV7-2 and TRBJ2-1; TRBD2 aligns across 7 bases. Per germline, CDR1 SGHTA and CDR2 FQGNSA. There are 17 residues in the CDR3. V lost 5 bases and J lost 7; bases outside the gene matches: 17. The CDR3 here is CASSKLARTSLANEQFF. The CDR3 DNA is TGTGCCAGCAGCAAATTGGCCCGGACTAGTTTAGCGAATGAGCAGTTCTTC.

The rearrangement joins TRBV14 to TRBJ1-3, with a tentative D call TRBD1 (5 bases). Germline loops: CDR1 SGHDN, CDR2 FVKESK. The CDR3 is 14 amino acids. The V gene lost 1 base and the J gene lost 2 bases, with 6 bases spanning the gap. The CDR3 spells CASSQGGPGNTIYF. The CDR3 coding sequence is TGTGCCAGCAGCCAAGGGGGACCTGGAAACACCATATATTTT.

The chain links TRBV15 to TRBJ1-2, with TRBD1 matching 9 bases. V lost 4 bases to trimming and J lost 8 bases; unmatched junction nucleotides: 8. Germline V gene sequence: CDR1 LNHNV, CDR2 YYDKDF (reference sequence). The CDR3 covers 14 residues. The DNA of the CDR3 is TGTGCCACCAGCACCCGGACAGGGGCTGGCGGCTACACCTTC. Residues: CATSTRTGAGGYTF.